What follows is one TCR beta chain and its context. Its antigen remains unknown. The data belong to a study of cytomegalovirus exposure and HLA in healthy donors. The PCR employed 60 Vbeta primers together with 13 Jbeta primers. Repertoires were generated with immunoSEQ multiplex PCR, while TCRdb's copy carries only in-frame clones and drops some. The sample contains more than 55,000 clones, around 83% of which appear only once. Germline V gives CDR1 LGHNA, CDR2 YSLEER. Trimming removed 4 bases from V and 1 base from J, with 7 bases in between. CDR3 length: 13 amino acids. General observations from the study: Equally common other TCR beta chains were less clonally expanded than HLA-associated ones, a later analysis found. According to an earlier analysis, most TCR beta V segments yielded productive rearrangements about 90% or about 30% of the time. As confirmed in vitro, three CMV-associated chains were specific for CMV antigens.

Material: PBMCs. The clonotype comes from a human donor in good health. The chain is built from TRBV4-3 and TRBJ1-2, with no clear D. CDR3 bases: TGCGCCAGCAGCCTGGGGAGTAACTATGGCTACACCTTC. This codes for CASSLGSNYGYTF.